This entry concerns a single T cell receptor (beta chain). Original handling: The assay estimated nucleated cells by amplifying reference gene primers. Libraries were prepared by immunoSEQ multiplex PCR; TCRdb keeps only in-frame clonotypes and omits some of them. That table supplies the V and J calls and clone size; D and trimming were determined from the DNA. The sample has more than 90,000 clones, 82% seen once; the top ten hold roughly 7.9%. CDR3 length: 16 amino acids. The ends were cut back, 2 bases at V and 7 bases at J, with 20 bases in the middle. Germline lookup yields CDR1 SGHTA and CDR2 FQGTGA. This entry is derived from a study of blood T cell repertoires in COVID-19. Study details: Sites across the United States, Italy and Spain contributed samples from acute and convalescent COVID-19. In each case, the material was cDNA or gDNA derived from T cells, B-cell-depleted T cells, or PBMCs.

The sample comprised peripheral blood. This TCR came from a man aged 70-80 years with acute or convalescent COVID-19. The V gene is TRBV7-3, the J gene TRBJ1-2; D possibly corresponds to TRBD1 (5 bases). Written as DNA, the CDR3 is TGTGCCAGCAGCTTAGCCCCCGGGGGAGGGGAGCGTGGCTACACCTTC. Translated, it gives CASSLAPGGGERGYTF.